This T cell receptor beta chain comes out of a study of long-term antiretroviral therapy in people with HIV. The overall study: The 2015 immediate-ART recommendation was preceded by the earliest samples by about a decade. General study points: Blood sampling spanned 2004 to 2017, possibly under older ART regimens. In samples taken after ART, diversity increased but remained below transplant donor control levels. Narrower CDR3 length ranges marked HIV repertoires relative to controls.

Version v3.0 of the immunoSEQ assay was performed at survey level. Profiling relied on immunoSEQ multiplex PCR, and the TCRdb table lists in-frame clones only, not all of them. The repertoire holds under 30,000 clones, with approximately 95% as singletons. Points on this clone: Its antigen is undetermined.

Germline V lookup: CDR1 SGHAT, CDR2 FQNNGV. This CDR3 spans 16 amino acids. V gave up 6 bases and J gave up 0 bases, with 15 bases separating them. Specimen: unsorted PBMCs, collected 5.3 years after starting antiretroviral therapy. The rearrangement uses TRBV11-2 and TRBJ1-3, with D perhaps matching TRBD1 (5 bases). This TCR came from a man aged 50 to 59 with HIV. CDR3 DNA sequence: TGTGCCAGCAGGAGACAGAGTTCCTTCTCTGGAAACACCATATATTTT. This encodes CASRRQSSFSGNTIYF.